What follows are 16 T cell receptor beta chains derived from one specimen sequenced in a study of Ad26.COV2.S vaccination and SARS-CoV-2 variants. The sample's treatment: 15 to 20 received Ad26.COV2.S at low or high dose, single or two shots; about 5 received placebo; per-sample allocation not given. Sampling was performed 63 days after the first vaccine or placebo injection. The table came from immunoSEQ multiplex PCR; TCRdb's copy has only in-frame clones and leaves some out. The sample records fewer than 500,000 clones, 89% being singletons. The sequences come from peripheral blood, collected in a trial of Ad26.COV2.S vaccine versus placebo. All receptors come from a person between 18 and 65 years old who received the Ad26.COV2.S COVID-19 vaccine or a placebo.

This chain connects TRBV5-6 to TRBJ1-5, with D unresolved. Germline CDR1 reads SGHDT; CDR2 reads YYEEEE. V was clipped by 1 base and J by 7 bases, with 6 bases between them. This CDR3 is 12 amino acids long. CDR3 in amino acids: CASSLIGQPQHF. CDR3 nucleotide sequence: TGTGCCAGCAGCTTGATAGGCCAGCCCCAGCATTTT.

The chain uses TRBV5-1 and TRBJ1-4; a possible D gene is TRBD1 (6 bases). The CDR3 consists of 13 residues. The germline CDR1 and CDR2 sequences are SGHRS and YFSETQ. Deletions cut 7 bases from V and 6 bases from J, with 13 bases between. CDR3 sequence: CASATPGDEKLFF. The CDR3 coding sequence is TGCGCCAGCGCGACCCCAGGGGATGAAAAACTGTTTTTT.

The rearrangement uses TRBV6-5 and TRBJ1-1, with unresolved D. The germline gives CDR1 MNHEY, CDR2 SVGAGI. There are 12 residues in the CDR3. With 6 bases removed from V and 5 bases from J, the gap between germline ends came to 10 bases. CDR3 sequence: CASRSSGTEAFF. CDR3 DNA: TGTGCCAGCAGGAGTTCGGGAACTGAAGCTTTCTTT.

This sequence joins TRBV5-4 and TRBJ2-5, with 7 bases aligning to TRBD1. CDR3 length equals 15 residues. CDR1 SGHNT and CDR2 YYREEE come from the germline V gene (reference sequence). The junction had 10 bases not matched to a gene; V was cut back by 3 bases and J by 5 bases. CDR3 region: CASSSEGGGGETQYF. The DNA for the CDR3 is TGTGCCAGCAGCTCCGAAGGGGGCGGCGGGGAGACCCAGTACTTC.

The chain couples TRBV30 to TRBJ2-7, with D perhaps matching TRBD1 (6 bases). The V and J ends lost 5 bases and 2 bases respectively, with 10 bases between them. CDR3 length: 12 amino acids. Per germline, CDR1 GTSNPN and CDR2 SVGIG (reference sequence). The CDR3 loop reads CAWVDSAYEQYF. The CDR3 coding sequence is TGTGCCTGGGTGGACAGTGCCTACGAGCAGTACTTC.

The V gene is TRBV20-1, the J gene TRBJ1-5; no definite D call. The CDR3 spans 15 residues. Germline CDR1 reads DFQATT; CDR2 reads SNEGSKA (reference sequence). Trimming took 3 bases from V and 4 from J, leaving 16 bases between them. This CDR3 reads CSASPLSGGNQPQHF. CDR3 DNA sequence: TGCAGTGCTAGTCCACTTAGTGGTGGGAATCAGCCCCAGCATTTT.

The chain has TRBV2 and TRBJ2-3; D is unresolved. The CDR3 spans 12 residues. Trimming took off 4 bases at V and 6 bases at J, with 8 bases between the two ends. CDR1 is SNHLY, CDR2 FYNNEI, per germline. The chain's CDR3 is CASSVSRDTQYF. For the CDR3, the DNA is TGTGCCAGCAGTGTGTCAAGGGATACGCAGTATTTT.

This clone turned up a few times. The chain links TRBV7-6 to TRBJ2-6; D is ambiguous. The CDR3 runs to 16 residues. CDR1 and CDR2 (germline): SGHVS, FNYEAQ. Deletions cut 3 bases from V and 0 bases from J, with 9 bases between. Written as DNA, the CDR3 is TGTGCCAGCAGCTTGTCACGGATCTCTGGGGCCAACGTCCTGACTTTC. It yields the protein CASSLSRISGANVLTF.

The chain joins TRBV28 to TRBJ2-1; D may be TRBD2 (6 bases). V lost 6 bases and J 0 bases, leaving 12 bases between the germline ends. Looked up from germline, CDR1 is MDHEN and CDR2 is SYDVKM. The CDR3 consists of 15 residues. The CDR3 is CASRIRGLSYNEQFF. Written as DNA, the CDR3 is TGTGCCAGCAGAATACGGGGACTCTCCTACAATGAGCAGTTCTTC.

This clone was seen a handful of times. The gene calls are TRBV20-1 and TRBJ2-3, with D uncertain. The ends were cut back, 6 bases at V and 10 bases at J, with 14 bases in the middle. The CDR3 extends over 11 amino acids. CDR1 is DFQATT, CDR2 SNEGSKA, per germline (reference sequence). CDR3 nucleotides: TGCAGTGCGGATAAGAAGTCCGCGCAGTATTTT. Translation gives CSADKKSAQYF.

The V call is TRBV7-6, the J call TRBJ1-2; 8 nucleotides agree with TRBD1. J lost 4 bases, V lost 4 bases, and 2 bases had no gene match. The CDR3 is 13 residues long. Germline CDR1 SGHVS, CDR2 FNYEAQ. The CDR3 sequence is CASSSDRAYGYTF. CDR3 DNA: TGTGCCAGCAGCTCGGACAGGGCCTATGGCTACACCTTC.

The rearrangement links TRBV19 to TRBJ1-5; 7 positions agree with TRBD1. The CDR3 is made up of 14 amino acids. Germline CDR1 and CDR2: LNHDA and SQIVND (reference sequence). Trimming cost V 5 bases and J 6 bases; bases outside gene matches: 7. CDR3 sequence reads: CASSSDRGLQPQHF. CDR3 nucleotide sequence: TGTGCCAGTAGTTCGGATAGGGGGCTTCAGCCCCAGCATTTT.

The chain uses TRBV2 and TRBJ1-5, with unresolved D. There are 13 residues in the CDR3. Trimming removed 7 bases from V and 7 bases from J, with 14 bases in between. Germline V gene lookup returns CDR1 SNHLY and CDR2 FYNNEI. The CDR3 nucleotides are TGTGCCAGCACCCGGGATCGGCAGCAGCCCCAGCATTTT. It specifies CASTRDRQQPQHF.

This clone was detected only a few times. The chain links TRBV10-3 to TRBJ1-5; D call uncertain. CDR1 and CDR2 (germline): ENHRY, SYGVKD. V dropped 6 bases and J dropped 5 bases, with 17 bases sitting between them. The CDR3 runs to 15 residues. The CDR3 bases are TGTGCCATCAGCGGGATGGGAGGGTCGGATCAGCCCCAGCATTTT. Its translation is CAISGMGGSDQPQHF.

The V gene is TRBV6-1, the J gene TRBJ1-5, with a tentative D call TRBD1 (6 bases). Germline values: CDR1 MNHNS, CDR2 SASEGT. Trimming shortened V by 1 base and J by 6 bases, and 13 bases separated the two germline ends. The CDR3 totals 15 residues. CDR3 residues: CASSEVGGGGQPQHF. In DNA form, the CDR3 reads TGTGCCAGCAGTGAAGTTGGCGGGGGCGGTCAGCCCCAGCATTTT.

In this sample, this clone turned up a few times. The gene calls are TRBV10-3 and TRBJ1-4, with TRBD1 as a possible D gene (5 bases). This CDR3 is built from 15 residues. The V gene lost 0 bases and the J gene lost 7 bases, with 12 bases spanning the gap. Germline V gene sequence: CDR1 ENHRY, CDR2 SYGVKD. Here the CDR3 DNA reads TGTGCCATCAGTGAGTCGAGAGGGGCTGGTGAAAAACTGTTTTTT. Translation: CAISESRGAGEKLFF.